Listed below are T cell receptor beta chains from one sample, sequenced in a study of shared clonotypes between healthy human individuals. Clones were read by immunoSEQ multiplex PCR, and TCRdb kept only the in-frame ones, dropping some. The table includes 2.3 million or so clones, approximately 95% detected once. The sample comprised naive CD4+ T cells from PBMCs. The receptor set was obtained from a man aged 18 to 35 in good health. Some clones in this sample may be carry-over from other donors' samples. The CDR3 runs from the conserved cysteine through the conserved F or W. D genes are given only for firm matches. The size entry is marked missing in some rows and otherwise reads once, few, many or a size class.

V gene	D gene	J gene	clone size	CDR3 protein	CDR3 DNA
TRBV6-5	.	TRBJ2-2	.	CASSPPASTGELFF	TGTGCCAGCAGCCCCCCGGCCTCCACCGGGGAGCTGTTTTTT
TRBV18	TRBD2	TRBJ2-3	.	CASSPRGLAPDTQYF	TGTGCCAGCTCACCACGGGGACTAGCCCCAGATACGCAGTATTTT
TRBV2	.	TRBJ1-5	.	CASSEAGQPQHF	TGTGCCAGCAGTGAAGCCGGACAGCCCCAGCATTTT
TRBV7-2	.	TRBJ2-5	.	CASSQGETQYF	TGTGCCAGCAGCCAGGGGGAGACCCAGTACTTC
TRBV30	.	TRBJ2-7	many	CAWSGGSGTYYEQYF	TGTGCCTGGAGTGGGGGCTCCGGGACTTACTACGAGCAGTACTTC
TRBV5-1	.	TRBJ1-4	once	CASSSGRTTNEKLFF	TGCGCCAGCAGCAGCGGACGGACAACTAATGAAAAACTGTTTTTT
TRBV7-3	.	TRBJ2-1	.	CASSLIPGYNEQFF	TGTGCCAGCAGCTTAATCCCGGGTTACAATGAGCAGTTCTTC
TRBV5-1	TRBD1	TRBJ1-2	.	CASSQDRGENGYTF	TGCGCCAGCAGCCAGGACAGGGGAGAGAATGGCTACACCTTC
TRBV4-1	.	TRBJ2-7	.	CATPRGITYEQYF	TGCGCCACCCCCCGTGGGATAACCTACGAGCAGTACTTC
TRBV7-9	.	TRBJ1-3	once	CASSLEALIFGTAGATIYF	TGTGCCAGCAGCTTAGAGGCTTTGATTTTTGGGACTGCCGGGGCCACCATATATTTT
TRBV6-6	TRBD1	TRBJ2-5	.	CASSPGQALETQYF	TGTGCCAGCAGTCCCGGACAGGCCCTAGAGACCCAGTACTTC
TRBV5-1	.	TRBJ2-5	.	CASSLPAGFQETQYF	TGCGCCAGCAGCTTACCAGCCGGATTTCAAGAGACCCAGTACTTC
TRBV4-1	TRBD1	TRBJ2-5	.	CASSQLGTGGAEGETQYF	TGCGCCAGCAGCCAATTGGGGACAGGGGGCGCGGAGGGAGAGACCCAGTACTTC
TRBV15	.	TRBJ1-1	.	CATSRDRAGTTEAFF	TGTGCCACCAGCAGAGACCGGGCAGGGACCACTGAAGCTTTCTTT
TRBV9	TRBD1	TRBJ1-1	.	CASSKWTGVNTEAFF	TGTGCCAGCAGCAAATGGACAGGGGTGAACACTGAAGCTTTCTTT
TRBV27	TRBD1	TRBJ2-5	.	CASSSRGRGTQYF	TGTGCCAGCAGTTCCAGGGGGCGGGGGACCCAGTACTTC
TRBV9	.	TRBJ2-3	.	CASSVERAEDTQYF	TGTGCCAGCAGCGTAGAGCGAGCCGAGGATACGCAGTATTTT
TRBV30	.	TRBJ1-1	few	CAWSVGGGTEAFF	TGTGCCTGGAGTGTAGGGGGAGGCACTGAAGCTTTCTTT
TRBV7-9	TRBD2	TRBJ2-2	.	CASSLGAGVTGELFF	TGTGCCAGCAGCTTAGGAGCGGGAGTCACCGGGGAGCTGTTTTTT
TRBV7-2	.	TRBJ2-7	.	CASSLTVISYEQYF	TGTGCCAGCAGCTTAACAGTGATATCGTACGAGCAGTACTTC
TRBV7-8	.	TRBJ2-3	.	CASSPQGYSTDTQYF	TGTGCCAGCAGCCCTCAGGGTTATAGCACAGATACGCAGTATTTT
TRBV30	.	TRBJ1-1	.	CAWSVNLRTEAFF	TGTGCCTGGAGTGTTAACCTCCGCACTGAAGCTTTCTTT
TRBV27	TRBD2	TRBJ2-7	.	CASSPLAGGSYEQYF	TGTGCCAGCAGTCCCTTAGCGGGAGGCTCCTACGAGCAGTACTTC
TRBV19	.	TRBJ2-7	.	CASSRKGIPYEQYF	TGTGCCAGTAGTAGGAAGGGGATTCCCTACGAGCAGTACTTC
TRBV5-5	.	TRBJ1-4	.	CASSLASGVLGEKLFF	TGTGCCAGCAGCTTGGCATCTGGGGTATTAGGTGAAAAACTGTTTTTT
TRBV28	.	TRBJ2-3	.	CASTLRWQGGDTQYF	TGTGCCAGCACCTTAAGGTGGCAGGGAGGCGATACGCAGTATTTT
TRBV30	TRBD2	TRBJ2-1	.	CAWSAGLAIVGGEQFF	TGTGCCTGGAGTGCAGGACTAGCGATAGTTGGAGGTGAGCAGTTCTTC
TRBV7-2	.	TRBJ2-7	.	CASSLNGYEQYF	TGTGCCAGCAGCTTAAACGGCTACGAGCAGTACTTC
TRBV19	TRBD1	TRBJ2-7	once	CASKTGQGHEQYF	TGTGCCAGTAAAACCGGACAGGGCCACGAGCAGTACTTC
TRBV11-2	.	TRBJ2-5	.	CASSLNHRQSMYF	TGTGCCAGCAGCTTAAACCACCGACAGTCGATGTACTTC
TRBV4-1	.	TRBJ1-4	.	CASSQLGLTNEKLFF	TGCGCCAGCAGCCAGCTGGGTTTGACTAATGAAAAACTGTTTTTT
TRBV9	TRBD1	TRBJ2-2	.	CASSVSGTGDTGELFF	TGTGCCAGCAGCGTATCCGGGACAGGTGACACCGGGGAGCTGTTTTTT
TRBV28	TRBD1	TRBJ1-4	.	CASGRDRTNEKLFF	TGTGCCAGCGGGAGGGACAGGACTAATGAAAAACTGTTTTTT
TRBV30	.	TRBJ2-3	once	CAWSTSLVAQYF	TGTGCCTGGAGTACTAGCTTGGTAGCGCAGTATTTT
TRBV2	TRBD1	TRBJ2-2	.	CASSVTGAGELFF	TGTGCCAGCAGCGTGACAGGGGCCGGGGAGCTGTTTTTT
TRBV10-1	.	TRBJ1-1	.	CASSEGFTEAFF	TGCGCCAGCAGTGAAGGCTTCACTGAAGCTTTCTTT
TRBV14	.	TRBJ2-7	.	CASSAILPRNVGLGEQYF	TGTGCCAGCAGCGCTATACTCCCACGCAACGTAGGGCTAGGGGAGCAGTACTTC
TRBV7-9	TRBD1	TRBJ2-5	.	CASSPMDRVETQYF	TGTGCCAGCAGCCCCATGGACAGGGTTGAGACCCAGTACTTC
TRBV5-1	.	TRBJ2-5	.	CASTGQGRGETQYF	TGCGCCAGCACGGGGCAGGGTCGAGGAGAGACCCAGTACTTC
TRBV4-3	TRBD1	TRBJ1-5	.	CASSPTTGPEPQHF	TGCGCCAGCAGCCCTACGACAGGGCCGGAGCCCCAGCATTTT
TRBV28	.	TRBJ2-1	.	CATWSGIYNEQFF	TGTGCCACCTGGTCGGGGATCTACAATGAGCAGTTCTTC
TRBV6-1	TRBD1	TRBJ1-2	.	CASSVHGQGTNYGYTF	TGTGCCAGCAGTGTCCATGGACAGGGGACTAACTATGGCTACACCTTC
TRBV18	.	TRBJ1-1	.	CASSPLLNTEAFF	TGTGCCAGCTCACCACTCCTGAACACTGAAGCTTTCTTT
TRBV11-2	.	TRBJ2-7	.	CASSPAPQSYEQYF	TGTGCCAGCAGCCCTGCGCCACAATCCTACGAGCAGTACTTC
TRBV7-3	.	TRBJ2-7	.	CASSLTRQNEQYF	TGTGCCAGCAGCTTAACGCGCCAAAACGAGCAGTACTTC
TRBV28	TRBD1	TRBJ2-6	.	CATSTGGFSGANVLTF	TGTGCCACCTCGACAGGGGGCTTTTCTGGGGCCAACGTCCTGACTTTC
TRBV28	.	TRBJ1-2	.	CASSYRANYGYTF	TGTGCCAGCAGTTACAGGGCGAACTATGGCTACACCTTC
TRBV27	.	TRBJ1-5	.	CASAEVMGVGQPQHF	TGTGCCAGCGCCGAAGTTATGGGTGTCGGTCAGCCCCAGCATTTT
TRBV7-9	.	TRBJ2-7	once	CASSPTPAEQYF	TGTGCCAGCAGCCCTACACCGGCCGAGCAGTACTTC
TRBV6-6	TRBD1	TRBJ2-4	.	CASSQDRGRNIQYF	TGTGCCAGCAGCCAGGACAGGGGGCGAAACATTCAGTACTTC
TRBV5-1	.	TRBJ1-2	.	CASSLGRGQVNYGYTF	TGCGCCAGCAGCTTGGGACGAGGGCAAGTTAACTATGGCTACACCTTC
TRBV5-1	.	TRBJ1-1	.	CASSLVHGNTEAFF	TGCGCCAGCAGCTTGGTACACGGTAACACTGAAGCTTTCTTT